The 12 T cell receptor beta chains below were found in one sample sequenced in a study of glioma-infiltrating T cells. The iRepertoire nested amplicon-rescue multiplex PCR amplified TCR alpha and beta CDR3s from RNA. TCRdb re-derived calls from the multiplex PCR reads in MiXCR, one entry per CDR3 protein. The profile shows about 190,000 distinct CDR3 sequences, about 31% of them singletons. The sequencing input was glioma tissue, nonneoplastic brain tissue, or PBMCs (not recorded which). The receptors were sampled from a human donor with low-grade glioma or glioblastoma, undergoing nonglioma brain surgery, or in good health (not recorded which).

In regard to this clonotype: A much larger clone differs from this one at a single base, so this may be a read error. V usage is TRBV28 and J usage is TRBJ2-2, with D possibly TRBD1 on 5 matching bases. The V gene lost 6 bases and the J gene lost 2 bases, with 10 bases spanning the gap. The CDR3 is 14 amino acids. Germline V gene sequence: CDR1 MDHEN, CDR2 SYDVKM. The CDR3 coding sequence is TGTGCCAGCAGACAGGCTTCAAACACCGGGGAGCTGTTTTTT. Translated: CASRQASNTGELFF.

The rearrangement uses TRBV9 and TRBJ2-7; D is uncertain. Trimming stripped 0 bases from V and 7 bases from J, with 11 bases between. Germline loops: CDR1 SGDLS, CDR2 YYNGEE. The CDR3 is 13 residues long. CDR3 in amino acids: CASSVDNSWEQYF. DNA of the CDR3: TGTGCCAGCAGCGTAGATAATTCCTGGGAGCAGTACTTC.

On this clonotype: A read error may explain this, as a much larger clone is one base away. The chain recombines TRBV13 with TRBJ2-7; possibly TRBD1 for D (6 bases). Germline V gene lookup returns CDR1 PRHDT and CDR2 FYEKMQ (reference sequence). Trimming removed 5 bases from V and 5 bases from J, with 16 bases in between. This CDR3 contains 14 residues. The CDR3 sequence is CASSAVQGIHEQYF. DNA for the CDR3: TGTGCCAGCAGCGCAGTACAGGGCATCCACGAGCAGTACTTC.

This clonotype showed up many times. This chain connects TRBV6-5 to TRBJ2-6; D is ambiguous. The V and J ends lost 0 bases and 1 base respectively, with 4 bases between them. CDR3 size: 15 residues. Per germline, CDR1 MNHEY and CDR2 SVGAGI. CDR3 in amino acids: CASSYSLSGANVLTF. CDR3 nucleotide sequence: TGTGCCAGCAGTTACTCATTGTCTGGGGCCAACGTCCTGACTTTC.

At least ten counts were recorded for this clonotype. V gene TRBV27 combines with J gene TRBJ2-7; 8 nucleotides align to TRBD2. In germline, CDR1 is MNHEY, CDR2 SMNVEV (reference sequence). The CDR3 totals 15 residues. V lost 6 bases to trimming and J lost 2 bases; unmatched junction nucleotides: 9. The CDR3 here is CASRTTSGTTYEQYF. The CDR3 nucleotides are TGTGCCAGCAGAACTACTAGCGGCACAACCTACGAGCAGTACTTC.

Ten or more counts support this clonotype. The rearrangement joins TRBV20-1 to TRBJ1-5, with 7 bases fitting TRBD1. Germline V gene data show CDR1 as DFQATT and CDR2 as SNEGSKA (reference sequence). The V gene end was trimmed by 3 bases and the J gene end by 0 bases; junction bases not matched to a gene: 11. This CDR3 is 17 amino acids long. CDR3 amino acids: CSASRAPRGNSNQPQHF. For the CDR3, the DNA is TGCAGTGCTAGTCGGGCGCCCAGGGGGAATAGCAATCAGCCCCAGCATTTT.

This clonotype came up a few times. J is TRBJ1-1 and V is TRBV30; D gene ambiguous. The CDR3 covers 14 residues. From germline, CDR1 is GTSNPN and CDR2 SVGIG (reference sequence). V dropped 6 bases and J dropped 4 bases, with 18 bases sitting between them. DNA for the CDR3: TGTGCCTGCCTTGGAGGCTGGGGAAGCACTGAAGCTTTCTTT. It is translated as CACLGGWGSTEAFF.

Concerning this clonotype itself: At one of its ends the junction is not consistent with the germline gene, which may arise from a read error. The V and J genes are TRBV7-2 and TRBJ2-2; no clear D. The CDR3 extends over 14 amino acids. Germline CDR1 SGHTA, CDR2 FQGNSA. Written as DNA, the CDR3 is TGTGCCGGCAGCCACACCACGAACACCGGGGAGCTGTTTTTT. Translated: CAGSHTTNTGELFF. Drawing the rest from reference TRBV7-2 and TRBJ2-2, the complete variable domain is GAGVSQSPSNKVTEKGKDVELRCDPISGHTALYWYRQSLGQGLEFLIYFQGNSAPDKSGLPSDRFSAERTGGSVSTLTIQRTQQEDSAVYLCAGSHTTNTGELFFGEGSRLTVL.

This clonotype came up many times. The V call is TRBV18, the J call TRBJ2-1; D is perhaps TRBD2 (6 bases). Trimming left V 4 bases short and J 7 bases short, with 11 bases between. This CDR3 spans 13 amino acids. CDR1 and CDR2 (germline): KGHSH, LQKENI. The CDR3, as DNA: TGTGCCAGCTCACTGGGACTTTCGAATGAGCAGTTCTTC. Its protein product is CASSLGLSNEQFF. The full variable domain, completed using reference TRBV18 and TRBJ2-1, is NAGVMQNPRHLVRRRGQEARLRCSPMKGHSHVYWYRQLPEEGLKFMVYLQKENIIDESGMPKERFSAEFPKEGPSILRIQQVVRGDSAAYFCASSLGLSNEQFFGPGTRLTVL.

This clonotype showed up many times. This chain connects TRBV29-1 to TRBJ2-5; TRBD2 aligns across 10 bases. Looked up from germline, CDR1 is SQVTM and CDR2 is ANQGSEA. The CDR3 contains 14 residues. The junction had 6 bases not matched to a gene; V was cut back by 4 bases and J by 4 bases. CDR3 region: CSVVPSGSGETQYF. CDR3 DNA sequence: TGCAGCGTTGTACCTAGCGGGAGCGGAGAGACCCAGTACTTC.

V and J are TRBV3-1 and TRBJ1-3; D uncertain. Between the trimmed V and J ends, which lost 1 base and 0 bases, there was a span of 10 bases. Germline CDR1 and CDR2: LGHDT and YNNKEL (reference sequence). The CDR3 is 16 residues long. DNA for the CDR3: TGTGCCAGCAGCCAAGGCCACGATCCCTCTGGAAACACCATATATTTT. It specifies CASSQGHDPSGNTIYF.

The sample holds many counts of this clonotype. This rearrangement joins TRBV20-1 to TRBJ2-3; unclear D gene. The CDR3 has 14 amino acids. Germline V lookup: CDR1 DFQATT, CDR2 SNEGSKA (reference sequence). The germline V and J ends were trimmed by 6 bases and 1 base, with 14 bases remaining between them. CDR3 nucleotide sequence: TGCAGTGCACAGTCGCGGCTCGGCACAGATACGCAGTATTTT. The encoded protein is CSAQSRLGTDTQYF.